Following are 25 T cell receptor beta chains from one sample sequenced in a study of shared clonotypes between healthy human individuals. Naive-designated CD8 cells lacked CD45RO, were positively enriched for CCR7, and omitted terminally differentiated effector memory CD45RA+ cells. The assay was immunoSEQ multiplex PCR, and TCRdb's table has in-frame clones only and misses some. The sample has about 2 million clones, around 96% seen once; the top ten hold around 1%. Sequencing used naive CD8+ T cells sorted from blood. Receptors were obtained from a young man in good health.

The V gene is TRBV11-2, the J gene TRBJ2-3; D remains ambiguous. Per germline, CDR1 SGHAT and CDR2 FQNNGV. The CDR3 contains 12 residues. With 5 bases removed from V and 11 bases from J, the gap between germline ends came to 14 bases. The CDR3 protein is CASSEELFLQYF. CDR3 in DNA: TGTGCCAGCAGCGAAGAGTTGTTCTTGCAGTATTTT.

The chain links TRBV28 to TRBJ2-3; 8 bases line up with TRBD2. Germline lookup yields CDR1 MDHEN and CDR2 SYDVKM. The CDR3 spans 15 residues. V gave up 2 bases and J gave up 5 bases; unmatched junction bases: 6. The CDR3 region has the DNA TGTGCCAGCAGTTTAGGCGGGGGGCGTGAAGATACGCAGTATTTT. This codes for CASSLGGGREDTQYF.

The chain uses TRBV12-5 and TRBJ2-5; 9 bases match TRBD1. Germline V gene sequence: CDR1 LGHNT, CDR2 FRNRAP. V lost 2 bases, J lost 5 bases, and 3 bases stayed unmatched. CDR3 length: 14 residues. The CDR3 sequence: CASGLNRGQETQYF. CDR3 nucleotide sequence: TGTGCTAGTGGTTTGAACAGGGGGCAGGAGACCCAGTACTTC. Complete variable domain (other parts from reference TRBV12-5 and TRBJ2-5): DARVTQTPRHKVTEMGQEVTMRCQPILGHNTVFWYRQTMMQGLELLAYFRNRAPLDDSGMPKDRFSAEMPDATLATLKIQPSEPRDSAVYFCASGLNRGQETQYFGPGTRLLVL.

The chain employs TRBV10-2 and TRBJ2-7; 7 nucleotides line up with TRBD2. The CDR3 loop spans 14 amino acids. Germline CDR1 WSHSY, CDR2 SAAADI. Trimming cost V 3 bases and J 3 bases; bases outside gene matches: 5. The DNA of the CDR3 is TGCGCCAGCAGTGATGGGGGGGAGGTCTACGAGCAGTACTTC. Translation gives CASSDGGEVYEQYF.

As regards this clone: The junction and the germline gene differ at one end; a read error may be behind it. The chain employs TRBV4-1 and TRBJ2-5, with D maybe TRBD1 (6 bases). Germline lookup yields CDR1 MGHRA and CDR2 YSYEKL. The CDR3 extends over 13 amino acids. CDR3 nucleotides: TGCGCCAGCAGCCAAGATGGGGGCGAGAACCAGTACTTC. The encoded protein is CASSQDGGENQYF.

The rearrangement joins TRBV27 to TRBJ2-5, with D unresolved. The V gene's germline CDR1 is MNHEY and CDR2 SMNVEV (reference sequence). V lost 10 bases and J 2 bases, leaving 11 bases between the germline ends. The CDR3 is 12 amino acids. DNA of the CDR3: TGTGCCACCATGGGGATACAAGAGACCCAGTACTTC. Encoded protein: CATMGIQETQYF.

The chain has TRBV5-4 and TRBJ2-5, with TRBD1 as a possible D gene (6 bases). The CDR3 is 14 residues long. Germline-derived CDR1 and CDR2 are SGHNT and YYREEE (reference sequence). V lost 3 bases, J lost 0 bases, and 9 bases lay in between. The CDR3 sequence is CASSSRDNQETQYF. CDR3 DNA sequence: TGTGCCAGCAGCTCCCGGGACAACCAAGAGACCCAGTACTTC.

The chain has TRBV7-6 and TRBJ2-7; 9 bases are shared with TRBD1. This CDR3 is 14 amino acids long. Germline V gene data show CDR1 as SGHVS and CDR2 as FNYEAQ. V gave up 1 base and J gave up 3 bases; unmatched junction bases: 1. As DNA, the CDR3 is TGTGCCAGCAGCTTAGGGGACAGGGTCTACGAGCAGTACTTC. It encodes CASSLGDRVYEQYF.

This clone occurred once. The chain has TRBV15 and TRBJ2-1; TRBD1 aligns across 7 bases. J lost 4 bases, V lost 7 bases, and 4 bases had no gene match. The CDR3 totals 13 residues. CDR1 and CDR2 from the germline V gene are LNHNV and YYDKDF (reference sequence). CDR3 region: CATMDRRYNEQFF. CDR3 nucleotides: TGTGCCACCATGGACAGGCGGTACAATGAGCAGTTCTTC.

V usage is TRBV6-1 and J usage is TRBJ2-3; 10 nucleotides match TRBD2. CDR1 and CDR2 from the germline V gene are MNHNS and SASEGT. The CDR3 totals 17 residues. Losses at the gene ends were 6 bases for V and 2 bases for J; bases not matched to a gene: 11. The CDR3 protein is CASSELPGTSVTDTQYF. DNA for the CDR3: TGTGCCAGCAGCGAACTACCGGGGACTAGCGTCACAGATACGCAGTATTTT.

This rearrangement joins TRBV19 to TRBJ1-2, with TRBD1 as a possible D gene (5 bases). The germline gives CDR1 LNHDA, CDR2 SQIVND (reference sequence). This CDR3 comprises 14 residues. Deletions cut 4 bases from V and 2 bases from J, with 11 bases between. CDR3 in DNA: TGTGCCAGTAGTACCTCGGCAGGGAACTATGGCTACACCTTC. Protein sequence: CASSTSAGNYGYTF.

The chain joins TRBV6-6 to TRBJ2-1; D not certain. This CDR3 region has 11 residues. Germline CDR1 is MNHNY and CDR2 is SVGAGI (reference sequence). The CDR3 here is CGVRGYNEQFF. DNA for the CDR3: TGTGGCGTCAGAGGCTACAATGAGCAGTTCTTC.

The rearrangement uses TRBV12-1 and TRBJ1-1; TRBD1 reflects the table's D call only, with no check against the DNA. TRBV12-1 is a pseudogene. This CDR3 comprises 14 residues. In DNA form, the CDR3 reads TGTGCCAGCAGAAGAGACAGTAGGGCTAATGAAGCTTTCTTT. This sequence encodes CASRRDSRANEAFF.

The rearrangement uses TRBV4-1 and TRBJ2-1; 10 bases are a match to TRBD2. The CDR3 has 16 residues. Per the germline V gene, CDR1 is MGHRA and CDR2 is YSYEKL. V gave up 2 bases and J gave up 1 base; unmatched junction bases: 2. The CDR3 loop reads CASSQLAGVSYNEQFF. The CDR3 nucleotides read TGCGCCAGCAGCCAACTAGCGGGAGTATCCTACAATGAGCAGTTCTTC.

This chain joins TRBV28 and TRBJ2-7; TRBD1 matches at 11 bases. V trimming: 5 bases; J trimming: 12 bases; junction bases outside the gene matches: 6. Germline assignment: CDR1 MDHEN and CDR2 SYDVKM. This CDR3 has 12 residues. The CDR3 protein is CASSTGQGDRYF. The CDR3 nucleotides read TGTGCCAGCAGTACGGGACAGGGGGACCGGTACTTC.

This chain links TRBV29-1 with TRBJ2-7, with TRBD1 matching over 7 bases. CDR3 size: 13 residues. V dropped 0 bases and J dropped 4; count of bases not matched to a gene: 3. Germline values: CDR1 SQVTM, CDR2 ANQGSEA. The CDR3 DNA sequence: TGCAGCGTTGAAGAGGGGACAGTATACGAGCAGTACTTC. Translating it yields CSVEEGTVYEQYF.

The chain combines TRBV28 with TRBJ2-7; no definite D call. CDR3 length equals 14 residues. V was shortened by 9 bases and J by 0 bases, with 15 bases between the two germline ends. CDR1 and CDR2 (germline): MDHEN, SYDVKM. CDR3 nucleotides: TGTGCCAGTACCGGGTTTGGAAACTCCTACGAGCAGTACTTC. It is translated as CASTGFGNSYEQYF. The full variable domain, its missing parts supplied by reference TRBV28 and TRBJ2-7, is DVKVTQSSRYLVKRTGEKVFLECVQDMDHENMFWYRQDPGLGLRLIYFSYDVKMKEKGDIPEGYSVSREKKERFSLILESASTNQTSMYLCASTGFGNSYEQYFGPGTRLTVT.

CDR3 residues: CASSPQPGQGAEDTEAFF. The CDR3 DNA reads TGTGCCAGCAGCCCACAACCTGGACAGGGGGCAGAGGACACTGAAGCTTTCTTT. The genes are TRBV7-9 and TRBJ1-1; TRBD1 matches 11 bases. Germline values: CDR1 SEHNR, CDR2 FQNEAQ (reference sequence). This CDR3 contains 18 residues. Trimming removed 5 bases from V and 3 bases from J; junction bases left unmatched: 14.

This rearrangement joins TRBV6-5 to TRBJ2-7; 8 bases are a match to TRBD1. The ends lost 6 bases at V and 1 base at J; junction bases unmatched: 8. The germline CDR1 and CDR2 sequences are MNHEY and SVGAGI. This CDR3 has 15 amino acids. CDR3 protein: CASSRGTGLSYEQYF. The CDR3 DNA reads TGTGCCAGCAGCCGCGGGACAGGTCTTTCCTACGAGCAGTACTTC.

The V and J genes are TRBV30 and TRBJ1-6; 9 bases line up with TRBD1. After removal of 8 bases from V and 6 bases from J, the junction contained 8 bases not matched to a gene. The CDR3 is made up of 14 amino acids. Germline-derived CDR1 and CDR2 are GTSNPN and SVGIG (reference sequence). CDR3 sequence: CAATGGSGNSPLHF. The CDR3 region has the DNA TGTGCCGCCACAGGGGGCTCGGGTAATTCACCCCTCCACTTT.

The chain uses TRBV29-1 and TRBJ2-1; D is ambiguous. Trimming shortened V by 4 bases and J by 4 bases, and 11 bases separated the two germline ends. In germline, CDR1 is SQVTM, CDR2 ANQGSEA. This CDR3 has 13 residues. The CDR3, as DNA: TGCAGCGTTGTGTCACCGTTATACAATGAGCAGTTCTTC. This encodes CSVVSPLYNEQFF.

V gene TRBV12-5 combines with J gene TRBJ2-1, with 7 bases that match TRBD2. CDR3 size: 15 residues. Germline CDR1 reads LGHNT; CDR2 reads FRNRAP. Trimming at V came to 2 bases and at J to 6 bases, leaving 7 bases not matched to a gene. CDR3 bases: TGTGCTAGTGGTTTGACTAGCGCGACCCTCAATGAGCAGTTCTTC. Amino acids: CASGLTSATLNEQFF.

This clone was observed a single time. V and J are TRBV27 and TRBJ1-5; D may be TRBD1 (6 bases). There are 15 residues in the CDR3. The germline V gene has CDR1 MNHEY and CDR2 SMNVEV (reference sequence). The germline V and J ends were trimmed by 8 bases and 2 bases, with 16 bases remaining between them. The chain's CDR3 is CASAFSGEGNQPQHF. The CDR3 coding sequence is TGTGCCAGCGCATTCTCAGGGGAGGGCAATCAGCCCCAGCATTTT.

The J gene is TRBJ1-6, the V gene TRBV27; 9 bases line up with TRBD1. The CDR3 is 15 residues long. Germline V gene lookup returns CDR1 MNHEY and CDR2 SMNVEV (reference sequence). V lost 5 bases, J lost 10 bases, and 9 bases stayed unmatched. CDR3 sequence: CASSAGTGRESPLHF. CDR3 sequence (DNA): TGTGCCAGCAGTGCCGGGACAGGGAGGGAATCACCCCTCCACTTT.

This chain connects TRBV28 to TRBJ1-2, with D uncertain. Per the germline V gene, CDR1 is MDHEN and CDR2 is SYDVKM. CDR3 length: 15 amino acids. V was trimmed by 6 bases and J by 2 bases, leaving 16 bases between them. Here the CDR3 reads CASSLEAGLNYGYTF. In DNA form, the CDR3 reads TGTGCCAGCAGCTTGGAGGCAGGATTAAACTATGGCTACACCTTC.